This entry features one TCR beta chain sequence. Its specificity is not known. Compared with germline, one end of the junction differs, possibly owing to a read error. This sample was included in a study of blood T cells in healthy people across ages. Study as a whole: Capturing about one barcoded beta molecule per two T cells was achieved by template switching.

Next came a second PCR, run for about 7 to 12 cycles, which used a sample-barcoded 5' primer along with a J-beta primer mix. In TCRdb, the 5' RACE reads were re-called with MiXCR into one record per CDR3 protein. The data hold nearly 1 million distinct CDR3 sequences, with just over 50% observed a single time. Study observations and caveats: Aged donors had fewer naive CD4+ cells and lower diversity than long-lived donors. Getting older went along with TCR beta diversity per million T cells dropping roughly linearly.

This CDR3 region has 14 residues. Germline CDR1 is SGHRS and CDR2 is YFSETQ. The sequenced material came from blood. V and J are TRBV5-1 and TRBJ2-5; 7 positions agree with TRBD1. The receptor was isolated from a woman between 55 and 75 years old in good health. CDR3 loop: CASSQGTARETQYF. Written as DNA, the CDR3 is TGTGCCAGCAGCCAAGGGACAGCCCGAGAGACCCAGTACTTC.